The T cell receptor (beta chain) described here comes from a study of glioma-infiltrating T cells after dendritic cell vaccination. Study-wide background: Samples are from glioblastoma patients in Phase I and II dendritic cell vaccine trials. Three intradermal dendritic cell vaccine injections were given every two weeks.

The primer mix had 60 V beta and 13 J beta primers. Profiled with immunoSEQ multiplex PCR; TCRdb holds only in-frame clones, not every one. Of approximately 22,000 clones listed, around 79% are singletons. This clone was seen only a few times. The antigen remains undetermined. CDR1 and CDR2 from the germline V gene are ENHRY and SYGVKD. J gave up 3 bases and V 6 bases, and 9 bases lay outside the gene matches. The CDR3 loop spans 15 amino acids. Regarding the study as a whole: Higher pretreatment TIL content predicted longer progression-free time and survival.

Specimen: blood, collected before dendritic cell vaccination. This sequence joins TRBV10-3 and TRBJ2-7; the match to TRBD1 covers 9 bases. The TCR comes from a human donor with glioblastoma. The CDR3 reads CAISRQGGYYYEQYF. The CDR3 nucleotides read TGTGCCATCAGCCGACAGGGGGGATACTACTACGAGCAGTACTTC.